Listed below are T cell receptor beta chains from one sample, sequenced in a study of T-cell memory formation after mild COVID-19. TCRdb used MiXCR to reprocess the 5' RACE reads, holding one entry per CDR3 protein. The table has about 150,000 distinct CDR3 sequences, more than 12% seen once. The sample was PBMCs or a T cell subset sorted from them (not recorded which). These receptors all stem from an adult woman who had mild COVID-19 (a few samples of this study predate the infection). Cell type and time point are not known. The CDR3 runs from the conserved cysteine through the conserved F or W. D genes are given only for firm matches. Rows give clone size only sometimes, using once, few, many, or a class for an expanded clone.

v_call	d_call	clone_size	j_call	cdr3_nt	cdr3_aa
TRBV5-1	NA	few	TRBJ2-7	TGCGCCAGCAGCTTCACCGGGACAACCGGCGAGCAGTACTTC	CASSFTGTTGEQYF
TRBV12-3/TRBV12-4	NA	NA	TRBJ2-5	TGTGCCAGCAGCCGGGGGACAGCACAAGAGACCCAGTACTTC	CASSRGTAQETQYF
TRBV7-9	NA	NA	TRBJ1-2	TGTGCCAGCAGCTTATTAGTAGACAGCCCCAGGAACGGCTACACCTTC	CASSLLVDSPRNGYTF
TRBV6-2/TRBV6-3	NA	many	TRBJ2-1	TGTGCCAGCAGTTACTCCCTCCCAGGGGACAATGAGCAGTTCTTC	CASSYSLPGDNEQFF
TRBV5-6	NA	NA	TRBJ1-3	TGTGCCAGCAGCCCACCCCCACAGGGAGGTGGAAACACCATATATTTT	CASSPPPQGGGNTIYF
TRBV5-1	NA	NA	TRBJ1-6	TGCGCCAGCAGCTACAATTATAATTCACCCCTCCACTTT	CASSYNYNSPLHF
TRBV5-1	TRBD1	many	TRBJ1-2	TGCGCCAGCAGCCCGGGACAGGGAAACTATGGCTACACCTTC	CASSPGQGNYGYTF
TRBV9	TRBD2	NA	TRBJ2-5	TGTGCCAGCAGCGTAGCCTCGGGACTAGCGGGAGTAAGAGAGACCCAGTACTTC	CASSVASGLAGVRETQYF
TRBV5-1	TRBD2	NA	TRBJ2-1	TGCGCCAGCAGCTTGGCTAGCGGGAGAAACAATGAGCAGTTCTTC	CASSLASGRNNEQFF
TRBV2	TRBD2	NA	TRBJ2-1	TGTGCCAGCAGTGAACGGGCTAGCGGGATGTACAATGAGCAGTTCTTC	CASSERASGMYNEQFF
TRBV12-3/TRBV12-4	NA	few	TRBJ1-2	TGTGCCAGCAGTTTGATGTTGTCGGGGTTGTACTATGGCTACACCTTC	CASSLMLSGLYYGYTF
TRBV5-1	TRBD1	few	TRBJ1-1	TGCGCCAGCAGCTGGGGACAGGACAGCGTTTCGAACACTGAAGCTTTCTTT	CASSWGQDSVSNTEAFF
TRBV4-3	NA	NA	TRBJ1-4	TGCGCCAGCAGCCCCGACTGGAATACAAATGAAAAACTGTTTTTT	CASSPDWNTNEKLFF
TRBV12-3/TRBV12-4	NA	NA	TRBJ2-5	TGTGCCAGCAGTCAGAGGTCGGCGGGGGAGACCCAGTACTTC	CASSQRSAGETQYF
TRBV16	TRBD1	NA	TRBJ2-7	TGTGCCAGCAGCCAATTCAAAGGGGGCGGAGAGCAGTACTTC	CASSQFKGGGEQYF
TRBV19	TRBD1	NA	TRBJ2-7	TGTGCCACTAGTCCCTACCCCGGGACAGGGTTCTACGAGCAGTACTTC	CATSPYPGTGFYEQYF
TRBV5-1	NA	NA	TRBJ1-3	TGCGCCAGCAGCGACAGCAACGGAAACACCATATATTTT	CASSDSNGNTIYF
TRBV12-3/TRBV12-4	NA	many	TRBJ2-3	TGTGCCAGCAGTTTAGATGCGGGACCGGGTACAGATACGCAGTATTTT	CASSLDAGPGTDTQYF